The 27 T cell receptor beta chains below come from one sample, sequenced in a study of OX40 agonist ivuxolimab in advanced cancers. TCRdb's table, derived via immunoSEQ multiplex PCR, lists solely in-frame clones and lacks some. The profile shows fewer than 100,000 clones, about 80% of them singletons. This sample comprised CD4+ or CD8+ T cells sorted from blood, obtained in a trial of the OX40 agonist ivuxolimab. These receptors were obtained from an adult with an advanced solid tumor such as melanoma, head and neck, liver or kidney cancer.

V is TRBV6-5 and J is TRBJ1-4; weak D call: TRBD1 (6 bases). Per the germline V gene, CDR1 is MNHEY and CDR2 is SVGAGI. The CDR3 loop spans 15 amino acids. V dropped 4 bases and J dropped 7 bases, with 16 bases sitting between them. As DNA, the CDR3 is TGTGCCAGCAGTTCCTCGGGGGGGCGGTCTGAAAAACTGTTTTTT. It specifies CASSSSGGRSEKLFF.

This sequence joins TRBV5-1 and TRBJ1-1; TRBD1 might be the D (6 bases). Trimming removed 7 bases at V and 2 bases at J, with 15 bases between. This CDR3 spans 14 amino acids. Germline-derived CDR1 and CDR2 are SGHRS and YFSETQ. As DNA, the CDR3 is TGCGCCAGCGGACAGAAAGGGGGAAACACTGAAGCTTTCTTT. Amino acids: CASGQKGGNTEAFF.

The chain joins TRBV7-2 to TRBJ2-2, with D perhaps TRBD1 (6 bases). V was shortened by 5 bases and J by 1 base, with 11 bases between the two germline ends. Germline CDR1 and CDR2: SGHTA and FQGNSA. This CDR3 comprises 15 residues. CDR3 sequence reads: CASSTGHLNTGELFF. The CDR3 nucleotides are TGTGCCAGCAGCACGGGACACTTGAACACCGGGGAGCTGTTTTTT.

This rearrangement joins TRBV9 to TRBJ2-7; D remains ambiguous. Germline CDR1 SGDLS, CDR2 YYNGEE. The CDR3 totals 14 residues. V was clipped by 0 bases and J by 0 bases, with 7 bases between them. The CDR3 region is CASSVVSSSYEQYF. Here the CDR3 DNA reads TGTGCCAGCAGCGTAGTTTCCAGCTCCTACGAGCAGTACTTC.

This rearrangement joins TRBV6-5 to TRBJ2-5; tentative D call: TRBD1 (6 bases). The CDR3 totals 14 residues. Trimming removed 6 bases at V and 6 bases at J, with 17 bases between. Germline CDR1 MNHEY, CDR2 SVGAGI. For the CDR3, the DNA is TGTGCCAGCAGCAAACAGGGTAGTCTGAAGACCCAGTACTTC. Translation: CASSKQGSLKTQYF.

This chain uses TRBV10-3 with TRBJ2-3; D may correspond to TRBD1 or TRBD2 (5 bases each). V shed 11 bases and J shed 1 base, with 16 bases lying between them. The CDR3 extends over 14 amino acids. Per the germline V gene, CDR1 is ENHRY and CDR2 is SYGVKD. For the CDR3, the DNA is TGTGCCTTGGGGCCCTACGGGGGCACAGATACGCAGTATTTT. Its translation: CALGPYGGTDTQYF.

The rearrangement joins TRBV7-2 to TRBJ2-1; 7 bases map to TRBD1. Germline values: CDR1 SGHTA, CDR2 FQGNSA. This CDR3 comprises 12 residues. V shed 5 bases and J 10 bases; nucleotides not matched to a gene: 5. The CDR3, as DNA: TGTGCCAGCAGCAAGACAGGGAACGAGCAGTTCTTC. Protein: CASSKTGNEQFF.

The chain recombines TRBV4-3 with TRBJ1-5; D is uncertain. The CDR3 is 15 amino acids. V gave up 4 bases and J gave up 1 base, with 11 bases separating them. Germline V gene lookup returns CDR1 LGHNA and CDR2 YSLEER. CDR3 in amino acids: CASSLNTASNQPQHF. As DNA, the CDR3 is TGCGCCAGCAGCCTCAATACCGCCAGCAATCAGCCCCAGCATTTT.

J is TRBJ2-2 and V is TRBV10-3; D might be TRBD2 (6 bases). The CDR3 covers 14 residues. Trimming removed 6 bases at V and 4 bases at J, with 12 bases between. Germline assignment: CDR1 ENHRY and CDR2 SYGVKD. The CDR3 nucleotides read TGTGCCATCAGCGGGGGAGCGGGCACCGGGGAGCTGTTTTTT. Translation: CAISGGAGTGELFF.

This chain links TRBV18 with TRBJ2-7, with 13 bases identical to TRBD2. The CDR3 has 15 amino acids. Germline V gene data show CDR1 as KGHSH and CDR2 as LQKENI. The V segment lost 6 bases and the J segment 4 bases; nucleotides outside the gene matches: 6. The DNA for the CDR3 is TGTGCCAGCTCCCGCGGGACTAGCGGGATTTACGAGCAGTACTTC. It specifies CASSRGTSGIYEQYF.

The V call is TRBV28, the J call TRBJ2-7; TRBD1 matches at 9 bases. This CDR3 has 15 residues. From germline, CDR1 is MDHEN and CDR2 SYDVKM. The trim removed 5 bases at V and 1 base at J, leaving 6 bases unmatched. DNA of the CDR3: TGTGCCAGCAGTGGTCCGGGACAGGGATCCTACGAGCAGTACTTC. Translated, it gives CASSGPGQGSYEQYF.

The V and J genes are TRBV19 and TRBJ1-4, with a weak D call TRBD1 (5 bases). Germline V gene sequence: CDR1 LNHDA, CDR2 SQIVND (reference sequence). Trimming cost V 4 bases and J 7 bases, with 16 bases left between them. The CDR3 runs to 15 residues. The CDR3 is CASSTLDSLREKLFF. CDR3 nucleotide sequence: TGTGCCAGTAGTACCCTCGACAGCTTACGTGAAAAACTGTTTTTT.

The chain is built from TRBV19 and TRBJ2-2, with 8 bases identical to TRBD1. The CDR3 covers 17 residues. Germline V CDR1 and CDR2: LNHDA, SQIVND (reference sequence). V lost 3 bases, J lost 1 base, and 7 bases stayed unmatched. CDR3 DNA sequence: TGTGCCAGTAGTATGGACAGGGAATGGTTGAACACCGGGGAGCTGTTTTTT. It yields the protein CASSMDREWLNTGELFF.

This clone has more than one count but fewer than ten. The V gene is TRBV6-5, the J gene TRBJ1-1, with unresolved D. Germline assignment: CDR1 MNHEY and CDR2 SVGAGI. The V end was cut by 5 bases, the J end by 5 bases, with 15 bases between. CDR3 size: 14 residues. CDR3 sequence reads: CASSKGGIGTEAFF. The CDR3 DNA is TGTGCCAGCAGTAAAGGAGGGATCGGGACTGAAGCTTTCTTT.

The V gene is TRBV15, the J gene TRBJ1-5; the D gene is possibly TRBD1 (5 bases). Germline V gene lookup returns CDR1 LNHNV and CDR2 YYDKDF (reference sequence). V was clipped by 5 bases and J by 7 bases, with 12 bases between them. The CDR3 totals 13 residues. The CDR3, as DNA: TGTGCCACCAGCGGGACCTTTGGACAGCCCCAGCATTTT. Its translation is CATSGTFGQPQHF.

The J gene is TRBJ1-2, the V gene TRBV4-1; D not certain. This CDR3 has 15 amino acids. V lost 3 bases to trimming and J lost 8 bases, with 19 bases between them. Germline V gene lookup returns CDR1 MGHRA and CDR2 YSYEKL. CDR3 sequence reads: CASSHPTGTTRGYTF. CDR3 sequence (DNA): TGCGCCAGCAGCCATCCCACGGGTACCACTAGGGGCTACACCTTC.

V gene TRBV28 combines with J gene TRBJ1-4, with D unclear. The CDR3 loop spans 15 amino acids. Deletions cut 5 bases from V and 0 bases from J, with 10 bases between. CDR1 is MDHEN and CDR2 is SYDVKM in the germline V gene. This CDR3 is CASSLGSATNEKLFF. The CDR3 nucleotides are TGTGCCAGCAGTCTCGGGAGTGCAACTAATGAAAAACTGTTTTTT.

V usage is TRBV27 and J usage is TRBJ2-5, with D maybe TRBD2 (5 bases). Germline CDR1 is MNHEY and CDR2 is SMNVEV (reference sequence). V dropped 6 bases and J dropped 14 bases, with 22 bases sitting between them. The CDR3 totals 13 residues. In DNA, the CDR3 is TGTGCCAGCAGGACGGAGCTTGGGGAGACCCCATACTTC. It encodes CASRTELGETPYF.

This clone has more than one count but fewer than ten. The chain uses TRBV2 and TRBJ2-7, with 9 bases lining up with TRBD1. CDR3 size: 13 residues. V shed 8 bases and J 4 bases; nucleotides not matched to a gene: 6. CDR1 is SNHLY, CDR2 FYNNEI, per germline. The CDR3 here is CASSRDRAYEQYF. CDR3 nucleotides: TGTGCCAGCTCAAGGGACAGGGCTTACGAGCAGTACTTC.

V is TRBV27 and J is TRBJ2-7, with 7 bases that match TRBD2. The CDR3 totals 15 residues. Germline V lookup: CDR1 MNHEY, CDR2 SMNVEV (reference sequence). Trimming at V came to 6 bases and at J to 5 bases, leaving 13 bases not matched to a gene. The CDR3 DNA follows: TGTGCCAGCAGACTTGCCGGGACTATCAACCACGAGCAGTACTTC. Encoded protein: CASRLAGTINHEQYF.

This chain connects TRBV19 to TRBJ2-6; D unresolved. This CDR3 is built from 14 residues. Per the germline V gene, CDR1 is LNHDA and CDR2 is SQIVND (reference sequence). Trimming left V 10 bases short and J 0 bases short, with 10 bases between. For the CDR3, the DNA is TGTGCCACCCTTCAGAGCTCTGGGGCCAACGTCCTGACTTTC. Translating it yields CATLQSSGANVLTF.

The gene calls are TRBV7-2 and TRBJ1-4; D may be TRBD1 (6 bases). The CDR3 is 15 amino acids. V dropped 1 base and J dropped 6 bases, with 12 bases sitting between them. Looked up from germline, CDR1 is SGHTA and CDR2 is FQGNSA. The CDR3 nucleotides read TGTGCCAGCAGCTTAGGCGGCAGGGGAGATGAAAAACTGTTTTTT. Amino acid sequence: CASSLGGRGDEKLFF.

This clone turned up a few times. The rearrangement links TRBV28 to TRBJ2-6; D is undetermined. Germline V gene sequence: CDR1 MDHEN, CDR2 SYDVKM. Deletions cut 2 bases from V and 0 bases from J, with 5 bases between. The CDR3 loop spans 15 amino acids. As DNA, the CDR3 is TGTGCCAGCAGTTTAGATAGCTCTGGGGCCAACGTCCTGACTTTC. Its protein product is CASSLDSSGANVLTF.

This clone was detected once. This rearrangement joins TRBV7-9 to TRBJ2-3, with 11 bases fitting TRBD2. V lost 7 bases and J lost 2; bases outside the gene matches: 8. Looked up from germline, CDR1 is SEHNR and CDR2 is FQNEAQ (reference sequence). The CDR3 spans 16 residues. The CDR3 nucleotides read TGTGCCAGCAACCACGGGACTAGCGGTAACACAGATACGCAGTATTTT. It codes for CASNHGTSGNTDTQYF.

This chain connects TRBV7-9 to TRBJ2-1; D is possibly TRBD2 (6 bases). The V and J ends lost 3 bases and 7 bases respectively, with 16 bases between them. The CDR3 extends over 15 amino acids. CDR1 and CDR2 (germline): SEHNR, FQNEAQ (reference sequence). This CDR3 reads CASSLYGGIGNEQFF. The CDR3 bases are TGTGCCAGCAGCTTGTACGGCGGGATCGGGAATGAGCAGTTCTTC.

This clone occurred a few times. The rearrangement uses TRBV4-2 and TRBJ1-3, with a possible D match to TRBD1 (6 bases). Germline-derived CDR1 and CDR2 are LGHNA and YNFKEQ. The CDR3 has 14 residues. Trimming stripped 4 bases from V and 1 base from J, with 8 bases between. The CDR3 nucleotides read TGTGCCAGCAGCCGAGACAGGTCTGGAAACACCATATATTTT. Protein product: CASSRDRSGNTIYF.

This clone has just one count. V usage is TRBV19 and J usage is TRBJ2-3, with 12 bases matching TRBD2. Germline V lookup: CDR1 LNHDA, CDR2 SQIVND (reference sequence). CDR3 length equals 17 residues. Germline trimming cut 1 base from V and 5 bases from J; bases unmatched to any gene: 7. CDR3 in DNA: TGTGCCAGTAGTATAGTCGCTAGCGGGAGGGTACAAGATACGCAGTATTTT. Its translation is CASSIVASGRVQDTQYF.